The entry below describes one TCR beta chain. The sample comes from a study of blood T cell repertoires in COVID-19. Germline V gene sequence: CDR1 MDHEN, CDR2 SYDVKM. V trimming: 4 bases; J trimming: 4 bases; junction bases outside the gene matches: 6. This CDR3 comprises 14 residues. This table comes from immunoSEQ multiplex PCR, and its TCRdb copy is limited to in-frame clones, with some not included. The sample records approximately 330,000 clones, just over 85% being singletons. The clonotype was recovered from a middle-aged woman with acute COVID-19. Sequences were obtained from PBMCs or T cells enriched from blood (not recorded which). The V call is TRBV28, the J call TRBJ1-1; 7 nucleotides align to TRBD1. CDR3: CASSYDRVGTEAFF. The CDR3 bases are TGTGCCAGCAGTTATGACAGGGTAGGCACTGAAGCTTTCTTT.